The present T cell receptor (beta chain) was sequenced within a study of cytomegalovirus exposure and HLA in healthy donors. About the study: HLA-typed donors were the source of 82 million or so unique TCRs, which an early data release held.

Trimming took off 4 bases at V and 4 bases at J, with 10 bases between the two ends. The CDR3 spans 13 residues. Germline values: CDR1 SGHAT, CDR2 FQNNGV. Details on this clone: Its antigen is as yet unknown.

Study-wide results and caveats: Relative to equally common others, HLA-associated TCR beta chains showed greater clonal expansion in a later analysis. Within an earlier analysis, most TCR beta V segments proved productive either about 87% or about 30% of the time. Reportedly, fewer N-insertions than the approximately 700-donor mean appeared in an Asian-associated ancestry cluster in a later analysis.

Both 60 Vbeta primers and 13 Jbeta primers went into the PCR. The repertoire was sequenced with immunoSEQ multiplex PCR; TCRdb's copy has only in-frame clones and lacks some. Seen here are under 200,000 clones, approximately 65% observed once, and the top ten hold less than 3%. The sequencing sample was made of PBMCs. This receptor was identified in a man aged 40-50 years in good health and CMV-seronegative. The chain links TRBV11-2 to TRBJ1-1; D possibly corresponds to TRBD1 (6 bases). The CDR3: CASSSQQGTEAFF. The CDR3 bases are TGTGCCAGCAGCTCCCAACAGGGCACTGAAGCTTTCTTT.